This TCR beta chain derives from a study of OX40 agonist ivuxolimab in advanced cancers. Study background: Patients with hepatocellular carcinoma, melanoma, renal cell or head and neck cancer made up the dose-escalation patients. People who had prior anti-PD-1, anti-PD-L1 or anti-CTLA-4 therapy could take part, and around 43% had some.

General study findings and limits: The study observed clonal expansion of CD4+ and CD8+ blood T cells by week 6 at 0.1 to 3.0 mg/kg.

Autoimmune disease history or systemic immunosuppression was exclusionary. This clone was counted between two and nine times. The antigen is undetermined. V lost 6 bases and J lost 5, with 5 bases in between. From germline, CDR1 is LNHDA and CDR2 SQIVND (reference sequence). CDR3 length: 11 residues. TCRdb's table, derived via immunoSEQ multiplex PCR, lists solely in-frame clones and lacks some. The sample has roughly 77,000 clones, 80% to 95% seen once. The clonotype originates from an adult with an advanced solid tumor such as melanoma, head and neck, liver or kidney cancer. V gene TRBV19 combines with J gene TRBJ2-1; D gene ambiguous. The specimen comprised CD4+ or CD8+ T cells sorted from blood, sampled in a trial of the OX40 agonist ivuxolimab. CDR3 region: CASSLNNEQFF. DNA of the CDR3: TGTGCCAGTAGCCTGAACAATGAGCAGTTCTTC.